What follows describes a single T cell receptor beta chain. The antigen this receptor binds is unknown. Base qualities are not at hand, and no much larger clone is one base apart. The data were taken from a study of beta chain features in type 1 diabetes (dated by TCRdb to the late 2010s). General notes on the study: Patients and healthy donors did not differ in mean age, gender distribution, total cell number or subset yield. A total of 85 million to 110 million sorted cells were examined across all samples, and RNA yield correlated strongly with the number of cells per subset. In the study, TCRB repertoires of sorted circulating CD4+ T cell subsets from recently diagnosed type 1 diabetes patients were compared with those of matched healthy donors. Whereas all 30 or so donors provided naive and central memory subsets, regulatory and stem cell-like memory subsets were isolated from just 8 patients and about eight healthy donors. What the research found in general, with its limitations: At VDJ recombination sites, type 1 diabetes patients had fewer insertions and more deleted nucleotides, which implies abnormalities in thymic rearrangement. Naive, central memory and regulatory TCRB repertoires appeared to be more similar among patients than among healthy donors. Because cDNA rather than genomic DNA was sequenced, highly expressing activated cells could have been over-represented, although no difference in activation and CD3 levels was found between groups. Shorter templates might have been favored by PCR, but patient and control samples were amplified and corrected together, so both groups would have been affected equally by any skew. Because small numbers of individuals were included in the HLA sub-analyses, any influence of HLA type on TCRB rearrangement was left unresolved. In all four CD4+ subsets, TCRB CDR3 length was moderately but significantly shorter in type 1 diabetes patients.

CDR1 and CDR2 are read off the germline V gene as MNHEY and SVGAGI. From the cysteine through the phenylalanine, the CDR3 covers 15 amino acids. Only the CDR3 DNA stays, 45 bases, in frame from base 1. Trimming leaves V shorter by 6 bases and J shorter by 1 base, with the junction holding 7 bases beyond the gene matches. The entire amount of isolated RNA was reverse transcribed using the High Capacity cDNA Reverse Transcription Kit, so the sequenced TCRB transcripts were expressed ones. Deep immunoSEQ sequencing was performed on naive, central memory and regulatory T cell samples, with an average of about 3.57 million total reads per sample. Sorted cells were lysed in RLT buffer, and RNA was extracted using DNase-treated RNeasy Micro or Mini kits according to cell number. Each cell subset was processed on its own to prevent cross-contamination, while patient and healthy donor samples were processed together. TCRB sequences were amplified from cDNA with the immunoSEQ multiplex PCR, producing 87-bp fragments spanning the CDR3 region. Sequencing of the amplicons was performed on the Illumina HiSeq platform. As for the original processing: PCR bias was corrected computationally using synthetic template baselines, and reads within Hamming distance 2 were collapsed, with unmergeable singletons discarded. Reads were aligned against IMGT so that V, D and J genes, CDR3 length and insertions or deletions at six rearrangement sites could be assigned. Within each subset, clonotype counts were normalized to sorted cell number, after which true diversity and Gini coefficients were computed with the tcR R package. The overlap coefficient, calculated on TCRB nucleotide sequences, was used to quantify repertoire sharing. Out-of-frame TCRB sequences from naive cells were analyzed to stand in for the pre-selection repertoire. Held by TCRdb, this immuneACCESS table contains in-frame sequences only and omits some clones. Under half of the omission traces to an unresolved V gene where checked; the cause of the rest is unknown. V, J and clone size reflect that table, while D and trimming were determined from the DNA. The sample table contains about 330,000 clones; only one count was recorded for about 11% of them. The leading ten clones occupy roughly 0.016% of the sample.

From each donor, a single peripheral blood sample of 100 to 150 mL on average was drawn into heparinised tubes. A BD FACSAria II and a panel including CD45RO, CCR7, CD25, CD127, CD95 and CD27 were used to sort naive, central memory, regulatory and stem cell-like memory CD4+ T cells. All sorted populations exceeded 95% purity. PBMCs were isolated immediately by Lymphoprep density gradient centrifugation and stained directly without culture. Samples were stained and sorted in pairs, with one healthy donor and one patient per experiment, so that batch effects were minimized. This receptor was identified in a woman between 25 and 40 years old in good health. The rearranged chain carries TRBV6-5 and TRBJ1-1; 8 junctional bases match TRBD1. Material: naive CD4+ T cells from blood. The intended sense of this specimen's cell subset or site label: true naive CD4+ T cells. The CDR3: CASRVPGQENTEAFF. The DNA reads TGTGCCAGCAGGGTCCCGGGACAGGAGAACACTGAAGCTTTCTTT.